A single sample gave rise to the 15 T cell receptor beta chains below, sequenced in a study of control samples from healthy donors and cancer patients. Some clones are missing from TCRdb's copy, which holds only in-frame ones; the method was immunoSEQ multiplex PCR. The sample records about 79,000 clones, 93% being singletons. Sequenced sample: PBMCs. Receptor source: a woman between 40 and 55 years old with lung cancer.

The V call is TRBV2, the J call TRBJ2-1, with 7 bases aligning to TRBD2. This CDR3 has 14 residues. V shed 4 bases, J shed 2 bases, and the junction held 2 bases outside the gene matches. Germline V lookup: CDR1 SNHLY, CDR2 FYNNEI. CDR3 DNA: TGTGCCAGCAGTGTGGGGGGGACCTACAATGAGCAGTTCTTC. Its protein product is CASSVGGTYNEQFF.

CDR3 nucleotide sequence: TGTGCCAGCTTCTCATACTTGAACACTGAAGCTTTCTTT. Translation: CASFSYLNTEAFF. The rearrangement links TRBV18 to TRBJ1-1; D unresolved. Trimming took 7 bases from V and 0 from J, leaving 9 bases between them. This CDR3 comprises 13 residues. The germline V gene has CDR1 KGHSH and CDR2 LQKENI.

J is TRBJ1-2 and V is TRBV18, with 9 bases fitting TRBD1. The trim removed 3 bases at V and 3 bases at J, leaving 11 bases unmatched. Germline V gives CDR1 KGHSH, CDR2 LQKENI. This CDR3 has 17 residues. The CDR3: CASSPSVPGQGDYGYTF. For the CDR3, the DNA is TGTGCCAGCTCACCTTCGGTCCCGGGACAGGGAGACTATGGCTACACCTTC.

The J gene is TRBJ2-1, the V gene TRBV4-1; D gene ambiguous. The V and J ends lost 4 bases and 3 bases respectively, with 10 bases between them. This CDR3 spans 14 amino acids. Germline V CDR1 and CDR2: MGHRA, YSYEKL. CDR3 region: CASSPTRVYNEQFF. The DNA for the CDR3 is TGCGCCAGCAGCCCGACCCGGGTCTACAATGAGCAGTTCTTC.

This chain connects TRBV19 to TRBJ2-7; D is ambiguous. Trimming cost V 4 bases and J 4 bases, with 14 bases left between them. The CDR3 is made up of 14 amino acids. CDR1 is LNHDA, CDR2 SQIVND, per germline (reference sequence). The CDR3 region is CASSTPGLTYEQYF. The CDR3, as DNA: TGTGCCAGTAGTACCCCCGGGTTGACATACGAGCAGTACTTC. Combining the CDR3 with reference TRBV19 and TRBJ2-7 gives the whole variable domain DGGITQSPKYLFRKEGQNVTLSCEQNLNHDAMYWYRQDPGQGLRLIYYSQIVNDFQKGDIAEGYSVSREKKESFPLTVTSAQKNPTAFYLCASSTPGLTYEQYFGPGTRLTVT.

This chain connects TRBV6-1 to TRBJ1-2; no reliable D call. CDR1 and CDR2 (germline): MNHNS, SASEGT. The germline V and J ends were trimmed by 3 bases and 4 bases, with 12 bases remaining between them. The CDR3 contains 14 residues. DNA for the CDR3: TGTGCCAGCAGTGACGGGGAGGAGGTCTATGGCTACACCTTC. Translating it yields CASSDGEEVYGYTF.

The chain is built from TRBV4-1 and TRBJ2-1, with TRBD2 matching over 8 bases. The CDR3 runs 14 residues. Losses at the gene ends were 0 bases for V and 10 bases for J; bases not matched to a gene: 5. Germline assignment: CDR1 MGHRA and CDR2 YSYEKL. CDR3: CASSQEVIAGEQFF. The CDR3 nucleotides are TGCGCCAGCAGCCAAGAGGTAATAGCGGGGGAGCAGTTCTTC.

The rearrangement links TRBV12-5 to TRBJ1-5, with D possibly being TRBD1 (6 bases). CDR3 size: 13 residues. Per germline, CDR1 LGHNT and CDR2 FRNRAP. V lost 4 bases and J lost 7, with 11 bases in between. This CDR3 is CASGWDTAQPQHF. CDR3 bases: TGTGCTAGTGGTTGGGACACGGCCCAGCCCCAGCATTTT.

This chain uses TRBV7-9 with TRBJ1-2, with unresolved D. V dropped 5 bases and J dropped 0 bases, with 13 bases sitting between them. The CDR3 is 15 amino acids. Germline assignment: CDR1 SEHNR and CDR2 FQNEAQ (reference sequence). The chain's CDR3 is CASSTKALSNYGYTF. CDR3 DNA sequence: TGTGCCAGCAGCACCAAGGCTCTTTCTAACTATGGCTACACCTTC. Full variable domain (remainder filled in from reference TRBV7-9 and TRBJ1-2): DTGVSQNPRHKITKRGQNVTFRCDPISEHNRLYWYRQTLGQGPEFLTYFQNEAQLEKSRLLSDRFSAERPKGSFSTLEIQRTEQGDSAMYLCASSTKALSNYGYTFGSGTRLTVV.

This clone was seen only once. The rearrangement uses TRBV14 and TRBJ2-7; 7 bases fit TRBD1. CDR3 length: 13 amino acids. Unmatched junction bases numbered 8, after V lost 4 bases and J lost 8 bases. Germline V gene lookup returns CDR1 SGHDN and CDR2 FVKESK. CDR3 sequence reads: CASSPTTGMKQYF. CDR3 sequence (DNA): TGTGCCAGCAGCCCAACGACAGGGATGAAGCAGTACTTC.

The chain employs TRBV5-1 and TRBJ1-1; maybe TRBD1 (5 bases). CDR3 size: 15 residues. Deletions cut 4 bases from V and 1 base from J, with 14 bases between. Looked up from germline, CDR1 is SGHRS and CDR2 is YFSETQ. This CDR3 is CASSAYGGENTEAFF. CDR3 coding DNA: TGCGCCAGCAGCGCCTATGGGGGGGAGAACACTGAAGCTTTCTTT.

The chain has TRBV5-5 and TRBJ2-2; D unresolved. Germline V gene sequence: CDR1 SGHKS, CDR2 YYEKEE (reference sequence). The V gene lost 4 bases and the J gene lost 4 bases, with 14 bases spanning the gap. This CDR3 comprises 15 residues. The CDR3 loop is CASSVTLGSTGELFF. The CDR3, as DNA: TGTGCCAGCAGCGTGACCTTGGGAAGCACCGGGGAGCTGTTTTTT.

This clone was counted only a few times. V and J are TRBV6-2 or TRBV6-3 and TRBJ2-3; the D gene is possibly TRBD2 (7 bases). V shed 2 bases and J shed 2 bases, with 8 bases lying between them. CDR3 length: 14 residues. CDR1 is MNHEY and CDR2 is SVGEGT in the germline V gene. In DNA form, the CDR3 reads TGTGCCAGCAGTTACGGGGGGGCCACAGATACGCAGTATTTT. Protein product: CASSYGGATDTQYF.

The chain joins TRBV11-2 to TRBJ2-1; TRBD2 matches 7 bases. This CDR3 region has 16 residues. V lost 0 bases and J lost 7; bases outside the gene matches: 9. Germline lookup yields CDR1 SGHAT and CDR2 FQNNGV. CDR3 protein: CASSLDLRGGGNEQFF. CDR3 nucleotides: TGTGCCAGCAGCTTAGATCTGAGGGGCGGGGGAAATGAGCAGTTCTTC.

The CDR3 loop is CASSPGLPEPQHF. In DNA form, the CDR3 reads TGTGCCAGCTCACCAGGGCTACCGGAGCCCCAGCATTTT. The gene calls are TRBV18 and TRBJ1-5; D remains unclear. Trimming removed 2 bases at V and 8 bases at J, with 10 bases between. This CDR3 contains 13 residues. Germline-derived CDR1 and CDR2 are KGHSH and LQKENI. Drawing the rest from reference TRBV18 and TRBJ1-5, the complete variable domain is NAGVMQNPRHLVRRRGQEARLRCSPMKGHSHVYWYRQLPEEGLKFMVYLQKENIIDESGMPKERFSAEFPKEGPSILRIQQVVRGDSAAYFCASSPGLPEPQHFGDGTRLSIL.